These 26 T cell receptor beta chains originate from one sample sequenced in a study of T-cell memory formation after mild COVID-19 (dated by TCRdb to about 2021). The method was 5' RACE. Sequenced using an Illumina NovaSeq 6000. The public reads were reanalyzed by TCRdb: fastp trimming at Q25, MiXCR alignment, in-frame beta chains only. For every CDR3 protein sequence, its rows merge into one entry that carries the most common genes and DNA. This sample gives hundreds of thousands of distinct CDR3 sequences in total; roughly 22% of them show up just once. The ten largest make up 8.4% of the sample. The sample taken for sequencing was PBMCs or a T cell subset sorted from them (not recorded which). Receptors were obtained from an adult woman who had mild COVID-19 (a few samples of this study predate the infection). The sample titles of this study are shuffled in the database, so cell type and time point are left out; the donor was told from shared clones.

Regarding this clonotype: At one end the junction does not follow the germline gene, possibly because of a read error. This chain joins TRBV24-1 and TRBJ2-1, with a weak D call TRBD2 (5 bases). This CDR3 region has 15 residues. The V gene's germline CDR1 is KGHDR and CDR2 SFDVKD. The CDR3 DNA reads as TGTGCAACCAGTGGCTTCAGCGGAACCTACAATGAGCAGTTCTTC. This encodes CATSGFSGTYNEQFF.

CDR3: CASSDLGGANTGELFF. The CDR3 region has the DNA TGTGCCAGCAGTGATCTGGGGGGAGCGAACACCGGGGAGCTGTTTTTT. The chain joins TRBV2 to TRBJ2-2; TRBD2 is a possible D gene (6 bases). The V gene lost 3 bases and the J gene lost 0 bases, with 11 bases spanning the gap. Germline-derived CDR1 and CDR2 are SNHLY and FYNNEI. The CDR3 is 16 amino acids.

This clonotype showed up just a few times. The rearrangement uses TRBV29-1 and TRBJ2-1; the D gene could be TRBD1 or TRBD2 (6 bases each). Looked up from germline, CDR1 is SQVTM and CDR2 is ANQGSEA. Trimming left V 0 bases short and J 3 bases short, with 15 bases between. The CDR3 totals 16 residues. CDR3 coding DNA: TGCAGCGTTGAAGAAGACTACCGGGGGCTCTACAATGAGCAGTTCTTC. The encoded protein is CSVEEDYRGLYNEQFF.

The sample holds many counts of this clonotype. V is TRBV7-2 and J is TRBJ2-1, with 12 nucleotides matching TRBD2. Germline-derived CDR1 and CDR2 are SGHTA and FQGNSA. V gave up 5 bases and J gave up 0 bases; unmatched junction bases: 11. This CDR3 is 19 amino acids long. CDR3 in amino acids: CASSPQGLAGTSSYNEQFF. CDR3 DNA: TGTGCCAGCAGCCCCCAGGGACTAGCGGGTACGAGCTCCTACAATGAGCAGTTCTTC.

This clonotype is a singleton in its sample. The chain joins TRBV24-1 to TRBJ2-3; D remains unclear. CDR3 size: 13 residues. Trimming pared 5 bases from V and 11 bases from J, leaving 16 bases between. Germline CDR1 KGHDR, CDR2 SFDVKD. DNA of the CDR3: TGTGCCACCAGTGCGGCGGTTCCCCTCATGCAGTATTTT. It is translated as CATSAAVPLMQYF.

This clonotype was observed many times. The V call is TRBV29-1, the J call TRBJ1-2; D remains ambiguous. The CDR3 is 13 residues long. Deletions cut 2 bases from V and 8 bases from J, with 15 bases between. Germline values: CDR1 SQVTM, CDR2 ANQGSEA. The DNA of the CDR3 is TGCAGCGTTGAACAGCCAGCACTTGGGGGCTACACCTTC. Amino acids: CSVEQPALGGYTF.

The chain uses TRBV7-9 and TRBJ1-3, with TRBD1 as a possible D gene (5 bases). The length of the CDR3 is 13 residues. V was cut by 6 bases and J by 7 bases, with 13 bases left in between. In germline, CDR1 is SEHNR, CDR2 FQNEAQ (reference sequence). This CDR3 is CASRGGEGNTIYF. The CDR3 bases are TGTGCCAGCAGAGGAGGGGAGGGGAACACCATATATTTT.

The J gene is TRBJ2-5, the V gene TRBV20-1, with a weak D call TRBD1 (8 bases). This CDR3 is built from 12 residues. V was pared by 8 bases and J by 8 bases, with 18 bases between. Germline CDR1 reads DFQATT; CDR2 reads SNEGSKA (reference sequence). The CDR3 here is CSQTGGLHTQYF. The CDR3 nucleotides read TGCAGTCAAACAGGGGGACTACACACCCAGTACTTC.

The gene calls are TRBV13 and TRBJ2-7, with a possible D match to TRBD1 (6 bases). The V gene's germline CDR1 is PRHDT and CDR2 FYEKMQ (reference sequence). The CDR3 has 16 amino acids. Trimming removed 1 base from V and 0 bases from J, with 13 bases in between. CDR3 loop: CASSLAGQGRSYEQYF. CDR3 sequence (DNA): TGTGCCAGCAGCTTAGCGGGGCAGGGGCGCTCCTACGAGCAGTACTTC. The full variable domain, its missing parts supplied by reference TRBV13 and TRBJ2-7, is AAGVIQSPRHLIKEKRETATLKCYPIPRHDTVYWYQQGPGQDPQFLISFYEKMQSDKGSIPDRFSAQQFSDYHSELNMSSLELGDSALYFCASSLAGQGRSYEQYFGPGTRLTVT.

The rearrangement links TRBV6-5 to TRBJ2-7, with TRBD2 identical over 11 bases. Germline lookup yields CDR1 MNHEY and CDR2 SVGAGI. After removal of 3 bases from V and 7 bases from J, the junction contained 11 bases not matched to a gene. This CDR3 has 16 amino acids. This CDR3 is CASSYLLAGGLREQYF. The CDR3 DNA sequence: TGTGCCAGCAGTTATCTTCTAGCGGGGGGCCTACGGGAGCAGTACTTC.

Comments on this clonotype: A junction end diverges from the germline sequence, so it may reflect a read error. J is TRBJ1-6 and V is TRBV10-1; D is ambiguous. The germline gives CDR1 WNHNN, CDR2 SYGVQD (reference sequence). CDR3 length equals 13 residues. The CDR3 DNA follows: TGCGCCAGCAATGAGGGCCATAATTCACCCCTCCACTTT. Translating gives CASNEGHNSPLHF.

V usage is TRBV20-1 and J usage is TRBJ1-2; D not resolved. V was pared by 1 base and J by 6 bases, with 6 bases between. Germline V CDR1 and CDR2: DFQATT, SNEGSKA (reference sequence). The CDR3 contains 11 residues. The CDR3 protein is CSARVLNGYTF. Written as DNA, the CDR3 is TGCAGTGCTAGAGTGCTGAATGGCTACACCTTC.

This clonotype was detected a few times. CDR3: CAWSWAGSEQYF. As DNA, the CDR3 is TGTGCCTGGAGCTGGGCAGGGTCCGAGCAGTACTTC. The rearrangement joins TRBV30 to TRBJ2-7; tentatively, D is TRBD1 (5 bases). CDR1 and CDR2 from the germline V gene are GTSNPN and SVGIG (reference sequence). V lost 3 bases and J 6 bases, leaving 12 bases between the germline ends. This CDR3 comprises 12 residues.

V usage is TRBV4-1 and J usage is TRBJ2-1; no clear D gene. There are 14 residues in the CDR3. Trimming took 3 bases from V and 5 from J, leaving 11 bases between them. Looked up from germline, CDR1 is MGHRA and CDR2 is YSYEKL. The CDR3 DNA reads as TGCGCCAGCAGCCATCTCGAAACAAACAATGAGCAGTTCTTC. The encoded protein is CASSHLETNNEQFF.

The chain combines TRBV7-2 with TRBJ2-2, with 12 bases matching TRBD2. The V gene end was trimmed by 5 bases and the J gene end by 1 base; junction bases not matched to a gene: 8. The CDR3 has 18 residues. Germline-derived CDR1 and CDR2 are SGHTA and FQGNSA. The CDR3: CASSLTPGLAGNTGELFF. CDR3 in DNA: TGTGCCAGCAGCCTCACTCCGGGACTAGCGGGGAACACCGGGGAGCTGTTTTTT.

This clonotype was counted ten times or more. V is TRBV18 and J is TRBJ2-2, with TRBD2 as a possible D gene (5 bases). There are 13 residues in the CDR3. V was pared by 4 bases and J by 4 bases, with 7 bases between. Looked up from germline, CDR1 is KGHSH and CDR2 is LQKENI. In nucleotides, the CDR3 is TGTGCCAGCTCACTTACTAGCACCGGGGAGCTGTTTTTT. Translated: CASSLTSTGELFF.

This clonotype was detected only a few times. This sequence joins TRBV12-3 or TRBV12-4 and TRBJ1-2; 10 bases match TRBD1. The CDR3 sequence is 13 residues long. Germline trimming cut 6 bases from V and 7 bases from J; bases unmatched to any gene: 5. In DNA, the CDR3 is TGTGCCAGCAGACGCGGGACAGGGGCTGGCTACACCTTC. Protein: CASRRGTGAGYTF.

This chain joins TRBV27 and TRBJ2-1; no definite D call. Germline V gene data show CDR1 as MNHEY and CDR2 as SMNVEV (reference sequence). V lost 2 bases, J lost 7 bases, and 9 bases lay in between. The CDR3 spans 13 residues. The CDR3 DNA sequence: TGTGCCAGCAGTTTAATGGCTAAGAATGAGCAGTTCTTC. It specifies CASSLMAKNEQFF.

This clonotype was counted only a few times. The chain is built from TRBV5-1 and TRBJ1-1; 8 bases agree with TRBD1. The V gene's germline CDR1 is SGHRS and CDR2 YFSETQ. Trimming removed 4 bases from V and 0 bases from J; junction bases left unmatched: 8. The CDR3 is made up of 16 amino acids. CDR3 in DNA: TGCGCCAGCAGCATAGACAGGGGCTATATGAACACTGAAGCTTTCTTT. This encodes CASSIDRGYMNTEAFF.

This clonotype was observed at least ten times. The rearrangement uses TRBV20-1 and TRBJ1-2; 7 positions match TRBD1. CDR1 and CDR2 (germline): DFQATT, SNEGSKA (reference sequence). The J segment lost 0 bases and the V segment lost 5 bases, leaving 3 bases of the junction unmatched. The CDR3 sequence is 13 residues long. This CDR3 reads CSARDRSNYGYTF. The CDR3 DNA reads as TGCAGTGCTCGGGACAGATCTAACTATGGCTACACCTTC.

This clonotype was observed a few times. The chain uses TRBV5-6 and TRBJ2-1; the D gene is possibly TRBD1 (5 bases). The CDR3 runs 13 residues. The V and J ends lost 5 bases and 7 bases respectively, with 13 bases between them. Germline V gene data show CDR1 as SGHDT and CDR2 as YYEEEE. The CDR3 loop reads CASRPTSGNEQFF. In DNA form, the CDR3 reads TGTGCCAGCAGGCCAACCTCAGGGAATGAGCAGTTCTTC. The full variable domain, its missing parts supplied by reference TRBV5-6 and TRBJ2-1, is DAGVTQSPTHLIKTRGQQVTLRCSPKSGHDTVSWYQQALGQGPQFIFQYYEEEERQRGNFPDRFSGHQFPNYSSELNVNALLLGDSALYLCASRPTSGNEQFFGPGTRLTVL.

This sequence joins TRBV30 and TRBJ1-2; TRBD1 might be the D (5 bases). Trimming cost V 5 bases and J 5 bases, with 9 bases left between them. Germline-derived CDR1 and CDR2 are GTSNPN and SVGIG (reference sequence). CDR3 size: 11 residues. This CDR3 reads CAWSAGYGYTF. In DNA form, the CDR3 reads TGTGCCTGGTCGGCAGGGTATGGCTACACCTTC.

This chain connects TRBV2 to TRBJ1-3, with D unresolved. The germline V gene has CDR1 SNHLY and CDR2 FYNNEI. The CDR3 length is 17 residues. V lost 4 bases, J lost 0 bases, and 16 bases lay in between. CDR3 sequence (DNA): TGTGCCAGCAGTGCACAGAGCTATAGTGCCTCTGGAAACACCATATATTTT. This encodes CASSAQSYSASGNTIYF.

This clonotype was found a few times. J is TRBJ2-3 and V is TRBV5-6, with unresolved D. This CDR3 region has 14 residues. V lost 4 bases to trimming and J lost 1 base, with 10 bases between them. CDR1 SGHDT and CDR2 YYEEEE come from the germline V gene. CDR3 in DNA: TGTGCCAGCAGCCGGGCAGGACGCACAGATACGCAGTATTTT. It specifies CASSRAGRTDTQYF.

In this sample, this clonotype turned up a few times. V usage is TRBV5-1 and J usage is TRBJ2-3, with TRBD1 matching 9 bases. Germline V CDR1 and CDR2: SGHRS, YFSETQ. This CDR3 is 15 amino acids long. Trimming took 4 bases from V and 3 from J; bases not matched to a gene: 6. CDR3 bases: TGCGCCAGCAGCGTCCGGGACAGGGAGACAGATACGCAGTATTTT. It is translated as CASSVRDRETDTQYF.

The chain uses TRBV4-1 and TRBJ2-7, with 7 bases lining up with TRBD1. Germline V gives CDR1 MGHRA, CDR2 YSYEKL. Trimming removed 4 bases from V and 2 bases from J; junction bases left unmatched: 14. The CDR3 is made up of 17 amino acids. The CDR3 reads CASSRKTGDSHPYEQYF. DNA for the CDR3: TGCGCCAGCAGCCGAAAAACCGGGGACAGCCATCCCTACGAGCAGTACTTC.